These T cell receptor beta chains were read from a single sample in a study of shared clonotypes between healthy human individuals. Profiling relied on immunoSEQ multiplex PCR, and the TCRdb table lists in-frame clones only, not all of them. This table holds under 2.5 million clones, around 93% found once. Material for sequencing was naive CD4+ T cells from PBMCs. These receptors all stem from a man in his late teens or twenties in good health. Some clones in this sample may be carry-over from other donors' samples. Each CDR3 is given with its conserved first and last residue. D genes are given only for firm matches. Rows may omit the clone size; those that give it use once, few, many or a size class.

V	size	D	J	DNA	CDR3
TRBV5-1	-	-	TRBJ2-3	TGCGCCAGCAGAAACACCAGTGTTAGGACGCAGTATTTT	CASRNTSVRTQYF
TRBV28	-	-	TRBJ2-3	TGTGCCACCAAGGGGGGTAGCACAGATACGCAGTATTTT	CATKGGSTDTQYF
TRBV4-3	-	TRBD1	TRBJ2-7	TGCGCCAGCAGCCGAAGGACGGGGACAGGGGTCACCATCGTCGCCGACGAGCAGTACTTC	CASSRRTGTGVTIVADEQYF
TRBV4-3	-	-	TRBJ1-4	TGCGCCAGCAGCCAAGTCAGGGCAACTAATGAAAAACTGTTTTTT	CASSQVRATNEKLFF
TRBV6-1	few	-	TRBJ1-1	TGTGCCAGCGGAATGACTCAGAGAAACACTGAAGCTTTCTTT	CASGMTQRNTEAFF
TRBV18	-	-	TRBJ2-3	TGTGCCAGCTCACATGGGGCAGGGCGGCCGTATTCAGGAGGCACAGATACGCAGTATTTT	CASSHGAGRPYSGGTDTQYF
TRBV2	-	TRBD2	TRBJ2-1	TGTGCCAGCAGGGAGGTTAGCGGGATAATCTATGAGCAGTTCTTC	CASREVSGIIYEQFF
TRBV11-2	-	-	TRBJ2-5	TGTGCCAGCAGCCCCAAAGAGACCCAGTACTTC	CASSPKETQYF
TRBV18	-	TRBD1	TRBJ2-2	TGTGCCAGCTCACCACCCACAGGGGGAATCGCCGGGGAGCTGTTTTTT	CASSPPTGGIAGELFF
TRBV9	-	TRBD1	TRBJ2-1	TGTGCCAGCAGCGTCACAGGGGCCGACGGGAATGAGCAGTTCTTC	CASSVTGADGNEQFF
TRBV27	-	-	TRBJ2-1	TGTGCCAGTATGACAGGGAGGGCTTATAATGAGCAGTTCTTC	CASMTGRAYNEQFF
TRBV18	-	-	TRBJ2-5	TGTGCCAGCTCACCCTATCCTGGAGAGACCCAGTACTTC	CASSPYPGETQYF
TRBV18	-	-	TRBJ2-7	TGTGCCAGCTCACCAACACGGCAGGGGAGTTACGAGCAGTACTTC	CASSPTRQGSYEQYF
TRBV28	-	TRBD2	TRBJ2-3	TGTGCCAGCAGTTCACGAGCCGGGACTACCACAGATACGCAGTATTTT	CASSSRAGTTTDTQYF
TRBV29-1	few	-	TRBJ1-5	TGCAGCGTTGTTGGGCAGGGTAATCAGCCCCAGCATTTT	CSVVGQGNQPQHF
TRBV5-1	-	TRBD2	TRBJ2-7	TGCGCCAGCAGCTTGGGCGTTAGCGGGAGGACGAACGTCTACGAGCAGTACTTC	CASSLGVSGRTNVYEQYF
TRBV10-3	-	TRBD1	TRBJ1-2	TGTGCCATCAGGCCGGGACAGCGCACCTTGGGTAGCTATGGCTACACCTTC	CAIRPGQRTLGSYGYTF
TRBV5-1	-	-	TRBJ1-4	TGCGCCAGCAGCCCCGAGGGGGGAGAAAAACTGTTTTTT	CASSPEGGEKLFF
TRBV5-1	-	TRBD2	TRBJ2-5	TGCGCCAGCAGCTTGTTACAGCGGGAGGGCCTAGAGACCCAGTACTTC	CASSLLQREGLETQYF
TRBV6-1	-	TRBD1	TRBJ1-2	TGTGCCAGCAATTCACCAGCGACAGGGTCTGGAGGCTACACCTTC	CASNSPATGSGGYTF
TRBV6-1	-	TRBD1	TRBJ2-3	TGTGCCAGCCTTGGGGAACTCAGGGGGCGATTGTATTTT	CASLGELRGRLYF
TRBV28	-	TRBD1	TRBJ2-5	TGTGCCAGCAGTTTGGACAGGGCTGCCGAGGAGACCCAGTACTTC	CASSLDRAAEETQYF
TRBV19	-	TRBD1	TRBJ2-2	TGTGCCAGTAGCCAACCGGGACAGGGTCCCACCGGGGAGCTGTTTTTT	CASSQPGQGPTGELFF
TRBV30	-	TRBD1	TRBJ1-5	TGTGCCTGGAGCGTCGACAGGGCGCGGCGTAGCAATCAGCCCCAGCATTTT	CAWSVDRARRSNQPQHF
TRBV4-2	-	TRBD1	TRBJ1-6	TGTGCCAGCAGCCAACCGGGACAGGGCAATTCACCCCTCCACTTT	CASSQPGQGNSPLHF
TRBV27	-	TRBD2	TRBJ2-1	TGTGCCAGCAGTTTACCAAGCGGGGGGGGTAATGAGCAGTTCTTC	CASSLPSGGGNEQFF
TRBV27	-	TRBD1	TRBJ1-1	TGTGCCAGCAGCACAGGGGGTACTATAACTGAAGCTTTCTTT	CASSTGGTITEAFF
TRBV18	-	TRBD2	TRBJ2-1	TGTGCCAGCTCACCACCAACTAGCGGGACCCAGTTCTTC	CASSPPTSGTQFF
TRBV5-1	-	TRBD1	TRBJ1-4	TGCGCCAGCAGCTTGCTGAGACAGGGGGACGAAAAACTGTTTTTT	CASSLLRQGDEKLFF
TRBV5-1	-	TRBD1	TRBJ1-5	TGCGCCAGCAGCTTGGGGACAGGGGTTCGTCAGCCCCAGCATTTT	CASSLGTGVRQPQHF
TRBV18	-	-	TRBJ2-1	TGTGCCAGCTCCCTCCGGGGTAGCGGCACATACAATGAGCAGTTCTTC	CASSLRGSGTYNEQFF
TRBV28	-	-	TRBJ2-7	TGTGCCAGCACAACCCAGGCTTTACAGGGAACCTACGAGCAGTACTTC	CASTTQALQGTYEQYF
TRBV7-2	-	-	TRBJ2-7	TGTGCCAGCACCCCAGGCGGGACCCTTTCCTACGAGCAGTGCTTC	CASTPGGTLSYEQCF
TRBV6-6	-	TRBD2	TRBJ2-2	TGTGCCAGCAGCGGGACTATACCTTCCGGGGAGCTGTTTTTT	CASSGTIPSGELFF
TRBV19	-	-	TRBJ2-7	TGTGCCAGCCGTGGGGCGGGCCCCACCTACGAGCAGTACTTC	CASRGAGPTYEQYF
TRBV6-1	once	-	TRBJ1-1	TGTGCCAGCAGTGAAGAGGTTAGCTCTCGGACGAACACTGAAGCTTTCTTT	CASSEEVSSRTNTEAFF
TRBV5-1	few	-	TRBJ1-5	TGCGCCAGCAGCTTGGGTGGTAGCAATCAGCCCCAGCATTTT	CASSLGGSNQPQHF
TRBV6-1	once	-	TRBJ1-5	TGTGCCAGCAGTGCCCGGGGAAGAAATCAGCCCCAGCATTTT	CASSARGRNQPQHF
TRBV7-6	-	-	TRBJ2-7	TGTGCCAGCAGCTTAGTGGACAGCTACGAGCAGTACTTC	CASSLVDSYEQYF
TRBV4-1	-	-	TRBJ1-1	TGCGCCAGCAGCCAAGCTACAGGGCTGAACACTGAAGCTTTCTTT	CASSQATGLNTEAFF
TRBV5-1	-	TRBD2	TRBJ2-5	TGCGCCAGCACCATAATCTCGGCGGGAGTGGGAGAGACCCAGTACTTC	CASTIISAGVGETQYF
TRBV5-1	-	TRBD1	TRBJ1-1	TGCGCCAGCAGCTTAGACAGGGACCGGACTGAAGCTTTCTTT	CASSLDRDRTEAFF
TRBV7-6	-	TRBD2	TRBJ2-7	TGTGCCAGCAGCTTAAACGTCAATAGCGGGCTGAGCTCCTACGAGCAGTACTTC	CASSLNVNSGLSSYEQYF
TRBV14	-	-	TRBJ1-1	TGTGCCAGCAGCCCGGGGCTGAACACTGAAGCTTTCTTT	CASSPGLNTEAFF
TRBV28	-	-	TRBJ1-5	TGTGCCAGCAGACCCCCGGGACATAACGATCAGCCCCAGCATTTT	CASRPPGHNDQPQHF